Each of the 5 T cell receptor beta chains below was sequenced from the same sample in a study of T cells in Graves' hyperthyroidism and ophthalmopathy. Amplified TCR beta CDR3 regions came from RNA transcripts. When the TCR CDR3 underwent first-round RT-PCR, the HTBI primer set was used. TCRdb passed the multiplex PCR reads through MiXCR, listing each CDR3 protein once. The sample yields 200,000 to 250,000 distinct CDR3 sequences, about 24% seen once. Material for sequencing was blood. These receptor sequences come from a woman between 35 and 50 years old with Graves' ophthalmopathy.

Many counts were recorded for this clonotype. The J gene is TRBJ2-7, the V gene TRBV28; TRBD1 matches at 8 bases. Germline assignment: CDR1 MDHEN and CDR2 SYDVKM. Losses at the gene ends were 4 bases for V and 0 bases for J; bases not matched to a gene: 14. This CDR3 is built from 18 residues. The CDR3 DNA sequence: TGTGCCAGCAGTTCGCCGGGACAGGATATACTAAGCTCCTACGAGCAGTACTTC. Protein product: CASSSPGQDILSSYEQYF.

This clonotype was observed at least ten times. The chain joins TRBV5-1 to TRBJ2-7; 7 bases are a match to TRBD1. The length of the CDR3 is 13 residues. The germline gives CDR1 SGHRS, CDR2 YFSETQ. V lost 0 bases, J lost 9 bases, and 6 bases stayed unmatched. For the CDR3, the DNA is TGCGCCAGCAGCTTGGAGGGTCAGGGGGTGCAGTACTTC. This gives the protein CASSLEGQGVQYF.

The chain recombines TRBV27 with TRBJ2-2; a possible D gene is TRBD2 (6 bases). This CDR3 is built from 18 residues. V lost 5 bases and J 0 bases, leaving 19 bases between the germline ends. Germline V gene lookup returns CDR1 MNHEY and CDR2 SMNVEV (reference sequence). The CDR3 nucleotides are TGTGCCAGCAGTCCCACTAGCAGTTGGGCCGCGAACACCGGGGAGCTGTTTTTT. Translated: CASSPTSSWAANTGELFF.

This clonotype has ten or more counts. The chain has TRBV6-1 and TRBJ1-2; a possible D gene is TRBD1 (5 bases). The CDR3 contains 13 residues. V was cut by 4 bases and J by 2 bases, with 8 bases left in between. CDR1 MNHNS and CDR2 SASEGT come from the germline V gene. The CDR3 DNA reads TGTGCCAGCAGTGGGGACCTAAACTATGGCTACACCTTC. This sequence encodes CASSGDLNYGYTF.

This clonotype was observed many times. The chain employs TRBV6-1 and TRBJ2-3, with 10 bases that match TRBD2. This CDR3 has 14 amino acids. The germline V gene encodes CDR1 MNHNS and CDR2 SASEGT. V trimming: 5 bases; J trimming: 1 base; junction bases outside the gene matches: 0. The CDR3 protein is CASSLAGGTDTQYF. CDR3 sequence (DNA): TGTGCCAGCAGTCTAGCGGGAGGCACAGATACGCAGTATTTT.